The text below deals with one T cell receptor beta chain. The data were taken from a study of control samples from healthy donors and cancer patients. Clones were read by immunoSEQ multiplex PCR, and TCRdb kept only the in-frame ones, dropping some. The sample carries 50,000 to 70,000 clones, 70% to 90% recorded once. CDR1 is SGHAT and CDR2 is FQNNGV in the germline V gene. The V end was cut by 3 bases, the J end by 5 bases, with 8 bases between. This CDR3 has 12 amino acids. The sequence derives from a man aged 50 to 59 in good health. The sequenced sample consisted of blood. The chain combines TRBV11-2 with TRBJ2-7; unclear D gene. The CDR3 DNA follows: TGTGCCAGCAGCTTCACAGCGAACGAGCAGTACTTC. This gives the protein CASSFTANEQYF.